Listed below are T cell receptor beta chains from one sample, sequenced in a study of shared clonotypes between healthy human individuals. Using immunoSEQ multiplex PCR, the repertoire was profiled, and TCRdb retains in-frame clones only, with some absent. The sample has around 2,000,000 clones, about 94% seen once. The sample taken for sequencing was naive CD8+ T cells sorted from blood. The source is a young man in good health. CDR3s include the opening cysteine and the closing phenylalanine or tryptophan. D genes are given only for firm matches. Clone size is given for some rows only: seen once, a few or many times, or a class if the clone is expanded.

d_call j_call v_call clone_size cdr3_aa cdr3_nt
NA TRBJ1-1 TRBV5-1 NA CASSHELGVDTEAFF TGCGCCAGCAGTCACGAACTAGGAGTGGACACTGAAGCTTTCTTT
NA TRBJ2-5 TRBV15 NA CATSRERIQETQYF TGTGCCACCAGCAGAGAACGGATTCAAGAGACCCAGTACTTC
NA TRBJ2-6 TRBV9 NA CASSVVGVGANVLTF TGTGCCAGCAGCGTAGTTGGGGTAGGGGCCAACGTCCTGACTTTC
TRBD1 TRBJ2-7 TRBV4-1 NA CASSQGTGGTYEQYF TGCGCCAGCAGCCAAGGGACAGGGGGGACCTACGAGCAGTACTTC
NA TRBJ2-5 TRBV6-1 NA CASKNAGAGETQYF TGTGCCAGCAAGAACGCAGGGGCGGGGGAGACCCAGTACTTC
NA TRBJ1-2 TRBV9 NA CASSVGTLYGYTF TGTGCCAGCAGCGTGGGTACACTTTATGGCTACACCTTC
TRBD1 TRBJ2-7 TRBV6-5 NA CASSYSPGTGRYEQYF TGTGCCAGCAGTTACTCCCCCGGGACAGGGCGGTACGAGCAGTACTTC
NA TRBJ2-4 TRBV6-5 NA CASSYSSSDWDIQYF TGTGCCAGCAGTTACTCTTCGAGTGACTGGGACATTCAGTACTTC
NA TRBJ1-1 TRBV10-3 NA CAISVSGDADTEAFF TGTGCCATCAGTGTTTCGGGAGATGCTGACACTGAAGCTTTCTTT
NA TRBJ1-6 TRBV27 NA CASSFQAIDSPLHF TGTGCCAGCAGTTTCCAGGCAATAGATTCACCCCTCCACTTT
NA TRBJ2-2 TRBV2 NA CASSSRTIHPPELFF TGTGCCAGCAGTTCACGGACTATCCACCCGCCGGAGCTGTTTTTT
NA TRBJ2-5 TRBV11-2 NA CASSGGPSETQYF TGTGCCAGCAGCGGAGGCCCCTCGGAGACCCAGTACTTC
NA TRBJ2-1 TRBV28 NA CASSLGLALLYNEQFF TGTGCCAGCAGTTTAGGGCTAGCCCTCCTTTACAATGAGCAGTTCTTC
NA TRBJ1-4 TRBV19 once CASHNRIYNEKLFF TGTGCCAGTCATAACAGAATTTATAATGAAAAACTGTTTTTT
NA TRBJ1-1 TRBV4-3 NA CASSQLEGVNTEAFF TGCGCCAGCAGCCAACTCGAAGGGGTGAACACTGAAGCTTTCTTT
NA TRBJ1-3 TRBV4-1 once CASSQVGGNTIYF TGCGCCAGCAGCCAAGTGGGCGGAAACACCATATATTTT
NA TRBJ2-1 TRBV27 NA CASHGGYNEQFF TGTGCCAGTCATGGGGGGTACAATGAGCAGTTCTTC
TRBD1 TRBJ2-5 TRBV28 NA CASSFDRGAETQYF TGTGCCAGCAGTTTCGACAGGGGGGCAGAGACCCAGTACTTC
NA TRBJ2-7 TRBV19 NA CASSPGGQGYEQYF TGTGCCAGTAGCCCCGGGGGTCAGGGCTACGAGCAGTACTTC
TRBD2 TRBJ2-7 TRBV28 NA CASSPTGLVYEQYF TGTGCCAGCAGTCCTACGGGACTAGTGTACGAGCAGTACTTC
NA TRBJ2-2 TRBV27 NA CASGRGPYTGELFF TGTGCCAGCGGGCGGGGCCCTTACACCGGGGAGCTGTTTTTT
NA TRBJ2-1 TRBV30 NA CAWSVLNRDEQFF TGTGCCTGGAGTGTACTTAATAGGGATGAGCAGTTCTTC
TRBD1 TRBJ1-2 TRBV11-2 NA CASSLDEGRGAGYTF TGTGCCAGCAGCTTGGACGAGGGCAGGGGGGCTGGCTACACCTTC